The 7 T cell receptor beta chains reported below all come from one sample, sequenced in a study of beta chain features in type 1 diabetes (dated by TCRdb to about 2018). Libraries were prepared through the immunoSEQ multiplex PCR assay. All of the isolated RNA was reverse transcribed with the High Capacity cDNA Reverse Transcription Kit, so expressed TCRB transcripts were sequenced. In TCRdb, the immuneACCESS table is reduced to in-frame sequences with V and J assigned. These tables do not hold every clone; where another copy was compared, an unresolved V gene accounts for under half, and the others remain unexplained. The sample table lists more than 300,000 clones, around 9% of them with a count of one. The top ten clonotypes cover 1% of the sample. General findings and caveats noted by the study authors: Type 1 diabetes patients showed a moderate but significant shortening of TCRB CDR3 length in all four CD4+ subsets.

Their target antigens are unknown. Input material: central memory CD4+ T cells from blood. The receptors derive from a man younger than 40 with type 1 diabetes.

V is TRBV9 and J is TRBJ2-2; D ambiguous. The CDR3 totals 16 residues. Trimming left V 1 base short and J 0 bases short, with 10 bases between. Per germline, CDR1 SGDLS and CDR2 YYNGEE. CDR3 sequence reads: CASSVKTDPNTGELFF. The DNA of the CDR3 is TGTGCCAGCAGCGTAAAGACGGATCCGAACACCGGGGAGCTGTTTTTT. Complete variable domain (other parts from reference TRBV9 and TRBJ2-2): DSGVTQTPKHLITATGQRVTLRCSPRSGDLSVYWYQQSLDQGLQFLIQYYNGEERAKGNILERFSAQQFPDLHSELNLSSLELGDSALYFCASSVKTDPNTGELFFGEGSRLTVL.

With regard to this clone: Other nucleotide sequences in the sample specify the same CDR3. This sequence joins TRBV4-1 and TRBJ2-3, with 11 bases lining up with TRBD2. This CDR3 is built from 16 residues. CDR1 and CDR2 (germline): MGHRA, YSYEKL. V shed 1 base, J shed 3 bases, and the junction held 3 bases outside the gene matches. The CDR3 coding sequence is TGCGCCAGCAGCCAAGGGCTAGCGGGGGGAACAGATACGCAGTATTTT. This translates into CASSQGLAGGTDTQYF.

This clone has just a few counts. The chain combines TRBV7-2 with TRBJ2-1, with TRBD1 matching 11 bases. The CDR3 extends over 19 amino acids. V was pared by 3 bases and J by 2 bases, with 12 bases of the junction left unmatched. Germline CDR1 and CDR2: SGHTA and FQGNSA. The CDR3: CASSFTGQGALGAYNEQFF. The CDR3 coding sequence is TGTGCCAGCAGCTTTACCGGACAGGGGGCCCTCGGGGCCTACAATGAGCAGTTCTTC.

This clone turned up a few times. V is TRBV5-4 and J is TRBJ2-2, with TRBD1 identical over 9 bases. After removal of 4 bases from V and 5 bases from J, the junction contained 12 bases not matched to a gene. This CDR3 has 17 residues. Looked up from germline, CDR1 is SGHNT and CDR2 is YYREEE (reference sequence). The CDR3 bases are TGTGCCAGCAGCACTCCCTGGGGACAGGGTGGTACCGGGGAGCTGTTTTTT. Translation: CASSTPWGQGGTGELFF.

The chain links TRBV9 to TRBJ2-1; D call uncertain. This CDR3 spans 18 amino acids. Per the germline V gene, CDR1 is SGDLS and CDR2 is YYNGEE. The V end was cut by 0 bases, the J end by 3 bases, with 19 bases between. CDR3 DNA sequence: TGTGCCAGCAGCGTAGCTACGTGGCCATCCATGGGCTACAATGAGCAGTTCTTC. This gives the protein CASSVATWPSMGYNEQFF.

The table lists this clone with a few counts. The chain employs TRBV2 and TRBJ1-2, with 8 bases fitting TRBD1. Germline loops: CDR1 SNHLY, CDR2 FYNNEI. The CDR3 has 13 residues. V was clipped by 10 bases and J by 2 bases; unmatched bases: 6. Written as DNA, the CDR3 is TGTGCCATCCAGACAGGGGCGAACTATGGCTACACCTTC. This sequence encodes CAIQTGANYGYTF.

This clone came up a few times. The V gene is TRBV5-1, the J gene TRBJ2-1; no reliable D call. Per germline, CDR1 SGHRS and CDR2 YFSETQ. Between the trimmed V and J ends, which lost 0 bases and 8 bases, there was a span of 6 bases. The length of the CDR3 is 12 residues. In DNA form, the CDR3 reads TGCGCCAGCAGCTTGGATCTAGATGAGCAGTTCTTC. Residues: CASSLDLDEQFF.